What follows are 25 T cell receptor beta chains derived from one specimen sequenced in a study of regulatory T cells in long-lasting Graves disease. Construction of the TCR beta libraries employed iRepertoire HTBI primers in conjunction with Arm-PCR of CDR3 regions. Via MiXCR, TCRdb re-called the multiplex PCR reads, giving one row per CDR3 protein. Of roughly 500,000 distinct CDR3 sequences in the sample, roughly 23% were seen once. Time point reported: persistent/refractory GD, antithyroid drugs over 5 years with positive TRAb. With RNA extracted from PBMCs as input, the TCR library was made. The sequences come from peripheral blood mononuclear cells (PBMCs), collected when the disease was refractory, from a patient treated with antithyroid drugs. Receptors originate from a female donor with Graves disease.

The V call is TRBV28, the J call TRBJ2-7; no reliable D call. CDR3 size: 16 residues. CDR1 is MDHEN, CDR2 SYDVKM, per germline. V lost 2 bases and J lost 2, with 16 bases in between. CDR3 nucleotides: TGTGCCAGCAGTTTAACCGTGGTATGGTCCGCCTACGAGCAGTACTTC. Amino acid sequence: CASSLTVVWSAYEQYF.

This clonotype was found many times. V and J are TRBV12-3 or TRBV12-4 and TRBJ1-1; 9 bases match TRBD1. Trimming took 6 bases from V and 4 from J; bases not matched to a gene: 6. CDR3 size: 14 residues. The CDR3 region is CASRSETGGTEAFF. DNA of the CDR3: TGTGCCAGCAGGTCCGAGACAGGGGGCACTGAAGCTTTCTTT.

The chain couples TRBV20-1 to TRBJ2-1; D perhaps matches TRBD2 (5 bases). The germline V gene encodes CDR1 DFQATT and CDR2 SNEGSKA (reference sequence). V lost 5 bases and J lost 6, with 20 bases in between. The CDR3 has 15 amino acids. In nucleotides, the CDR3 is TGCAGTGCTCTGTTGGTCGAAAGGAGGAGCAATGAGCAGTTCTTC. Translating it yields CSALLVERRSNEQFF.

This clonotype was observed a few times. This rearrangement joins TRBV27 to TRBJ2-1; D perhaps matches TRBD2 (6 bases). This CDR3 spans 15 amino acids. Germline CDR1 reads MNHEY; CDR2 reads SMNVEV (reference sequence). The V end was cut by 8 bases, the J end by 4 bases, with 18 bases between. CDR3 coding DNA: TGTGCCAGCTTCGGGACGGGAGTCAATTACAATGAGCAGTTCTTC. Translated, it gives CASFGTGVNYNEQFF.

This clonotype has at least ten counts. The chain carries TRBV7-2 and TRBJ1-2; tentatively, D is TRBD1 (5 bases). Germline CDR1 reads SGHTA; CDR2 reads FQGNSA. The CDR3 is made up of 13 amino acids. The V gene lost 4 bases and the J gene lost 2 bases, with 8 bases spanning the gap. The CDR3 sequence is CASSSRTNYGYTF. DNA of the CDR3: TGTGCCAGCAGCTCTCGGACAAACTATGGCTACACCTTC. Supplemented by reference TRBV7-2 and TRBJ1-2, the full variable domain reads GAGVSQSPSNKVTEKGKDVELRCDPISGHTALYWYRQSLGQGLEFLIYFQGNSAPDKSGLPSDRFSAERTGGSVSTLTIQRTQQEDSAVYLCASSSRTNYGYTFGSGTRLTVV.

In the case of this clonotype: Germline and junction disagree at one end, which may indicate a read error. CDR3 DNA: TGCAGCGTTGAAACACAGTCCTATGGCTGCACCTTC. This gives the protein CSVETQSYGCTF. This chain connects TRBV29-1 to TRBJ1-2; D unclear. The germline CDR1 and CDR2 sequences are SQVTM and ANQGSEA. The CDR3 covers 12 residues.

About this clonotype itself: A much larger clone lies a single base off, so this may be a read error. This likely comes from a read error, as the CDR3 has no conserved phenylalanine or tryptophan at its end. This chain joins TRBV5-1 and TRBJ1-2; D is unresolved. The germline V gene has CDR1 SGHRS and CDR2 YFSETQ. The CDR3 is 15 amino acids. V was trimmed by 6 bases and J by 0 bases, leaving 15 bases between them. CDR3 nucleotides: TGCGCCAGCACCATTGAAGAGAATTCTAACTATGGCTACACCTCC. It is translated as CASTIEENSNYGYTS.

This clonotype came up many times. The chain is built from TRBV12-3 or TRBV12-4 and TRBJ1-2; the match to TRBD1 covers 8 bases. The V and J ends lost 6 bases and 7 bases, in that order; junction bases with no gene match: 7. This CDR3 is 13 amino acids long. The chain's CDR3 is CASRWTGSGGYTF. CDR3 nucleotides: TGTGCCAGCAGGTGGACAGGGAGTGGTGGCTACACCTTC.

V usage is TRBV7-2 and J usage is TRBJ1-6; no clear D. The CDR3 covers 12 residues. V lost 8 bases and J lost 8, with 10 bases in between. Germline values: CDR1 SGHTA, CDR2 FQGNSA. The CDR3 DNA follows: TGTGCCAGCCGGAGCGGGTATTCACCCCTCCACTTT. It encodes CASRSGYSPLHF.

This clonotype was seen many times. V gene TRBV28 combines with J gene TRBJ1-4; D is unresolved. The CDR3 spans 17 residues. V dropped 2 bases and J dropped 7 bases, with 20 bases sitting between them. Germline V gene lookup returns CDR1 MDHEN and CDR2 SYDVKM. CDR3 in DNA: TGTGCCAGCAGTTTAATACGGCTAGGCAAAATTCGTGAAAAACTGTTTTTT. Protein product: CASSLIRLGKIREKLFF. The whole variable domain, filled in from reference TRBV28 and TRBJ1-4, reads DVKVTQSSRYLVKRTGEKVFLECVQDMDHENMFWYRQDPGLGLRLIYFSYDVKMKEKGDIPEGYSVSREKKERFSLILESASTNQTSMYLCASSLIRLGKIREKLFFGSGTQLSVL.

There are a few counts of this clonotype. The rearrangement joins TRBV20-1 to TRBJ2-3, with 12 bases identical to TRBD2. V shed 0 bases, J shed 5 bases, and the junction held 6 bases outside the gene matches. Germline V gene sequence: CDR1 DFQATT, CDR2 SNEGSKA (reference sequence). This CDR3 comprises 16 residues. The CDR3 DNA reads TGCAGTGCTAGAGATCCCCTAGCGGGAGGGCAAGATACGCAGTATTTT. It yields the protein CSARDPLAGGQDTQYF.

This clonotype was seen at least ten times. The chain employs TRBV6-1 and TRBJ1-2; no firm D call. The length of the CDR3 is 14 residues. Trimming shortened V by 1 base and J by 2 bases, and 8 bases separated the two germline ends. Germline-derived CDR1 and CDR2 are MNHNS and SASEGT. The CDR3 DNA reads TGTGCCAGCAGTGAAGGGTTACAGAACTATGGCTACACCTTC. Residues: CASSEGLQNYGYTF.

This clonotype was recorded at least ten times. This chain uses TRBV25-1 with TRBJ2-5; 9 nucleotides agree with TRBD1. This CDR3 has 16 amino acids. Unmatched junction bases numbered 8, after V lost 2 bases and J lost 4 bases. CDR1 MGHDK and CDR2 SYGVNS come from the germline V gene. CDR3 loop: CASSELGQGHRETQYF. In DNA form, the CDR3 reads TGTGCCAGCAGTGAACTCGGACAGGGGCATCGAGAGACCCAGTACTTC. Full variable domain (outside the CDR3, taken from reference TRBV25-1 and TRBJ2-5): EADIYQTPRYLVIGTGKKITLECSQTMGHDKMYWYQQDPGMELHLIHYSYGVNSTEKGDLSSESTVSRIRTEHFPLTLESARPSHTSQYLCASSELGQGHRETQYFGPGTRLLVL.

This clonotype was picked up many times. J is TRBJ1-2 and V is TRBV28; weak D call: TRBD1 (5 bases). The V end lost 5 bases, the J end lost 2 bases, and 15 bases lay between the germline ends. The CDR3 loop spans 15 amino acids. The germline gives CDR1 MDHEN, CDR2 SYDVKM. CDR3 sequence reads: CASSTSPTVNYGYTF. CDR3 sequence (DNA): TGTGCCAGCAGTACCTCGCCGACAGTAAACTATGGCTACACCTTC.

This chain connects TRBV30 to TRBJ1-3; D uncertain. The CDR3 runs to 14 residues. Germline loops: CDR1 GTSNPN, CDR2 SVGIG (reference sequence). V lost 1 base and J 0 bases, leaving 7 bases between the germline ends. This CDR3 reads CAWSEGLSGNTIYF. The CDR3 DNA sequence: TGTGCCTGGAGTGAGGGTCTCTCTGGAAACACCATATATTTT.

With regard to this clonotype: This clone may be a read error of a much larger clone one base away. The genes are TRBV6-5 and TRBJ2-6; TRBD1 is a possible D gene (5 bases). This CDR3 is built from 14 residues. Germline CDR1 reads MNHEY; CDR2 reads SVGAGI. The chain's CDR3 is CASSLTSGANALTF. The CDR3 nucleotides read TGTGCCAGCAGTTTAACATCTGGGGCCAACGCCCTGACTTTC.

This clonotype occurred a few times. V is TRBV19 and J is TRBJ1-5, with D uncertain. The germline V gene encodes CDR1 LNHDA and CDR2 SQIVND (reference sequence). The V gene lost 1 base and the J gene lost 5 bases, with 12 bases spanning the gap. The CDR3 length is 15 residues. The CDR3 nucleotides read TGTGCCAGTAGTATAGCTTCGGACGTTGATCAGCCCCAGCATTTT. It translates to CASSIASDVDQPQHF.

This clonotype was seen a handful of times. This chain connects TRBV27 to TRBJ2-5, with a weak D call TRBD1 (5 bases). Between the trimmed V and J ends, which lost 5 bases and 5 bases, there was a span of 27 bases. The germline CDR1 and CDR2 sequences are MNHEY and SMNVEV (reference sequence). This CDR3 is 18 amino acids long. The CDR3 nucleotides are TGTGCCAGCAGTAGGGCCTGGGGCGGATATAAAGCTGTGGAGACCCAGTACTTC. Residues: CASSRAWGGYKAVETQYF.

This clonotype has a single count. The chain is built from TRBV28 and TRBJ1-2; D possibly corresponds to TRBD1 (5 bases). Germline V lookup: CDR1 MDHEN, CDR2 SYDVKM. This CDR3 has 13 residues. Trimming removed 2 bases from V and 6 bases from J, with 10 bases in between. Here the CDR3 DNA reads TGTGCCAGCAGTTTAGACAGTGACGATGGCTACACCTTC. Translating gives CASSLDSDDGYTF.

The CDR3 reads CSAWGGDTQYF. DNA of the CDR3: TGCAGCGCCTGGGGGGGGGATACGCAGTATTTT. The V and J genes are TRBV20-1 and TRBJ2-3, with 7 bases that match TRBD2. CDR3 length: 11 amino acids. Germline CDR1 DFQATT, CDR2 SNEGSKA (reference sequence).

This clonotype came up many times. V gene TRBV6-2 or TRBV6-3 combines with J gene TRBJ1-1; D is possibly TRBD1 (5 bases). The V end was cut by 5 bases, the J end by 1 base, with 11 bases between. CDR3 length equals 14 residues. CDR1 and CDR2 from the germline V gene are MNHEY and SVGEGT. CDR3 residues: CASSRGDPNTEAFF. The DNA of the CDR3 is TGTGCCAGCAGTCGCGGGGACCCGAACACTGAAGCTTTCTTT.

Many counts were recorded for this clonotype. This chain uses TRBV7-9 with TRBJ2-5; D call uncertain. Trimming took 1 base from V and 1 from J, leaving 7 bases between them. The CDR3 spans 14 residues. The germline gives CDR1 SEHNR, CDR2 FQNEAQ (reference sequence). The CDR3 nucleotides read TGTGCCAGCAGCTTAGGGCACCTCCAAGAGACCCAGTACTTC. This encodes CASSLGHLQETQYF.

This clonotype was found many times. This chain links TRBV28 with TRBJ1-2; D unresolved. Trimming pared 3 bases from V and 2 bases from J, leaving 4 bases between. The CDR3 loop spans 12 amino acids. From germline, CDR1 is MDHEN and CDR2 SYDVKM. The CDR3 spells CASSFLNYGYTF. CDR3 coding DNA: TGTGCCAGCAGTTTCCTAAACTATGGCTACACCTTC.

This chain joins TRBV5-5 and TRBJ1-4; no firm D call. This CDR3 comprises 15 residues. Germline loops: CDR1 SGHKS, CDR2 YYEKEE (reference sequence). With 4 bases removed from V and 3 bases from J, the gap between germline ends came to 13 bases. The CDR3: CASSVLTTPNEKLFF. The CDR3 coding sequence is TGTGCCAGCAGCGTGTTGACGACACCTAATGAAAAACTGTTTTTT.

The chain is built from TRBV7-8 and TRBJ2-2; 10 bases are shared with TRBD1. CDR3 length equals 15 residues. V was pared by 5 bases and J by 7 bases, with 7 bases of the junction left unmatched. Germline V gives CDR1 SGHVS, CDR2 FQNEAQ. The CDR3 is CASSPRQGAGGELFF. The CDR3 bases are TGTGCCAGCAGCCCTCGACAGGGGGCGGGCGGGGAGCTGTTTTTT.